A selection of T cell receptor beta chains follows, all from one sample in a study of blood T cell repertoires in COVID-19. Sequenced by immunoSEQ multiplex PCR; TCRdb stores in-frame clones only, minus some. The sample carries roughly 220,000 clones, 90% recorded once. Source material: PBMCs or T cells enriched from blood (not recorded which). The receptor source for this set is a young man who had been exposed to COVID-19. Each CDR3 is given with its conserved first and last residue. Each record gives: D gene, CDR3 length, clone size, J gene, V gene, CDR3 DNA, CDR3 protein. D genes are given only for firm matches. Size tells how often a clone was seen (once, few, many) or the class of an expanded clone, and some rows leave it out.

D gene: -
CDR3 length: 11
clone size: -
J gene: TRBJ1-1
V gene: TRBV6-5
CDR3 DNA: TGTGCCACGACAGAGAACACTGAAGCTTTCTTT
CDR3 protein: CATTENTEAFF

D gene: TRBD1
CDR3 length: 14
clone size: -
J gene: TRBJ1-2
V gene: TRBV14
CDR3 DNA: TGTGCCAGCAGCCAGGACAGGTGGTTCTCTGGCTACACCTTC
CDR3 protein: CASSQDRWFSGYTF

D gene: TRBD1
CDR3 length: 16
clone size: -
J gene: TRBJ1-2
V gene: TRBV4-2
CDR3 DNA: TGTGCCAGCAGCCATGGCGGGACAGCCACTTTCTATGGCTACACCTTC
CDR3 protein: CASSHGGTATFYGYTF

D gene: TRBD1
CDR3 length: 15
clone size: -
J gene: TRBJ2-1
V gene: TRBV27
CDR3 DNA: TGTGCCAGCAGCTGGGCGGGACAGGGTAGGAATGAGCAGTTCTTC
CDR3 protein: CASSWAGQGRNEQFF

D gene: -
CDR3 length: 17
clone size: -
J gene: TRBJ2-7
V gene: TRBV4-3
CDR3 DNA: TGCGCCAGCAGCCAAGAAGTAAACAGTTATGCCTCCTACGAGCAGTACTTC
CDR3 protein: CASSQEVNSYASYEQYF

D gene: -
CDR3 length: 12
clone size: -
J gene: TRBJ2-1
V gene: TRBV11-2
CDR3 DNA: TGTGCCAGCAGCCCCGGGGAGGGAGGGGGGATCTTC
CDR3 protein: CASSPGEGGGIF

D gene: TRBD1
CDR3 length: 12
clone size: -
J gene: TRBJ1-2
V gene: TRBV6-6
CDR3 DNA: TGTGCCAGCAGAAGGGACAGCTATGGCTACACCTTC
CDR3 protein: CASRRDSYGYTF

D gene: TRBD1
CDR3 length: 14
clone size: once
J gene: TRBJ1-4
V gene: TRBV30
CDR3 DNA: TGTGCCTGTCTGGACAGGGCTCTTGGTGAAAAACTGTTTTTT
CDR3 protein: CACLDRALGEKLFF

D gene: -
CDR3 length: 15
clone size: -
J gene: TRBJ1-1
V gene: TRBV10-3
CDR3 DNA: TGTGCCATCACCAACTGGGGGGGCGCTGACTCCGAAGCTTTCTTT
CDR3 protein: CAITNWGGADSEAFF

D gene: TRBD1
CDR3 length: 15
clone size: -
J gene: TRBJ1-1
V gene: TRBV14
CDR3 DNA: TGTGCCAGCAGCCAAACGACAGGGTGGGACGCCGAAGCTTTCTTT
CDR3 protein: CASSQTTGWDAEAFF

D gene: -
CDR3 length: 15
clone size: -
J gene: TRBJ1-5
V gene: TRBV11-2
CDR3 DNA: TGTGCCAGCAGCTTAGACGGACAGACAAATCAGCCCCAGCATTTT
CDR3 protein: CASSLDGQTNQPQHF

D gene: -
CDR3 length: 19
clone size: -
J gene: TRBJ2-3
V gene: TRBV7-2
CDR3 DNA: TGTGCCAGCAGCTCCCACTGGACTTTGCCAATTGCTAGCACAGATACGCAGTATTTT
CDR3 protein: CASSSHWTLPIASTDTQYF

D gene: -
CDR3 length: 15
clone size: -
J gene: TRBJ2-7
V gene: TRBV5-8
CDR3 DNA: TGTGCCAGCAGCTTTGAGGGGGACAAGGGGGACGAGCAGTACTTC
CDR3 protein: CASSFEGDKGDEQYF

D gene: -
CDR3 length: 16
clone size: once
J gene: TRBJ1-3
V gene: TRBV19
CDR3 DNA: TGTGCCAGTAGTATCACAGCCCATCTAAGCGGAAACACCATATATTTT
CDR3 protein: CASSITAHLSGNTIYF

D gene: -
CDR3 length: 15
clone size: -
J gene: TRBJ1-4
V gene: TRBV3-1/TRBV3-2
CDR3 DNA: TGTGCCAGCAGCCAAGTGGAGGGAACTAATGAAAAACTGTTTTTT
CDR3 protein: CASSQVEGTNEKLFF

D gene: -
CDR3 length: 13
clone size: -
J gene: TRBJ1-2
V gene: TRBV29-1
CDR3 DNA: TGCAGCGTTGAAGATCGCGAGGGAACTGGCTACACCTTC
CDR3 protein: CSVEDREGTGYTF

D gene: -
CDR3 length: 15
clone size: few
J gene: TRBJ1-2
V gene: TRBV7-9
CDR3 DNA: TGTGCCAGCAGCTTCGGCGGGGGTGGGTCCAGAGGCTACACCTTC
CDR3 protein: CASSFGGGGSRGYTF

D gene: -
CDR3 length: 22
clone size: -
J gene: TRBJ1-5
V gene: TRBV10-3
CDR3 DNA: TGTGCCATCAGTGAGGCGCAACCATTACAGGTTGGCTCCGCTCTGAGAAGTCAGCCCCAGCATTTT
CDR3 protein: CAISEAQPLQVGSALRSQPQHF

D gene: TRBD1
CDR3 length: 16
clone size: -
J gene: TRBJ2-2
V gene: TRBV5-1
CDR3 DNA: TGCGCCAGCAGTTCCGGGACAGAGCTGAACACCGGGGAGCTGTTTTTT
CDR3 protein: CASSSGTELNTGELFF

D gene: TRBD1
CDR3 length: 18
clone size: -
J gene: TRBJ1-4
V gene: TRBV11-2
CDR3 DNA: TGTGCCAGCAGAATAGGACAGGGTGGTAGAGCAACTAATGAAAAACTGTTTTTT
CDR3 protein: CASRIGQGGRATNEKLFF

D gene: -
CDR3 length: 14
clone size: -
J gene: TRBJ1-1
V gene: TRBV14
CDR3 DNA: TGTGCCAGCAGCCAAGGTCTACGGAACACTGAAGCTTTCTTT
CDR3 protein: CASSQGLRNTEAFF

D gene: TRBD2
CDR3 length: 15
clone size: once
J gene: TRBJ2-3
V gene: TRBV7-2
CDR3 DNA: TGTGCCAGCAGCCGCCGGACTAGCGGCACAGATACGCAGTATTTT
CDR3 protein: CASSRRTSGTDTQYF

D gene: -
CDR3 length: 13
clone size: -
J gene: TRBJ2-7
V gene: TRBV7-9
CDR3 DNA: TGTGCCAGCAGCCCGGACAGTAGATACGAGCAGTACTTC
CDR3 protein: CASSPDSRYEQYF

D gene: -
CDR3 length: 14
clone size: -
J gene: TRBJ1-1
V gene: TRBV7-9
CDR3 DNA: TGTGCCAGCAGCCTACAGACAGTCAACACTGAAGCTTTCTTT
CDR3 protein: CASSLQTVNTEAFF

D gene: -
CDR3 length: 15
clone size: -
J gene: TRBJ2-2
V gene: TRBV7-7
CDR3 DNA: TGTGCCAGCAGCCCGTGGGAAGGGGGTACCGGGGAGCTGTTTTTT
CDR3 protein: CASSPWEGGTGELFF

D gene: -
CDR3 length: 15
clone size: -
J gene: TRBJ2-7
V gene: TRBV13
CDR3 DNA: TGTGCCAGCAGCCCAAATCCCGGGGTCTCCTACGAGCAGTACTTC
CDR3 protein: CASSPNPGVSYEQYF

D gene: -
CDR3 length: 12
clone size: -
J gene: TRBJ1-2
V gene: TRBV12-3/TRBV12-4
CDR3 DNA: TGTGCCAGCAGTTTAGGGACAAATGGCTACACCTTC
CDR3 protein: CASSLGTNGYTF

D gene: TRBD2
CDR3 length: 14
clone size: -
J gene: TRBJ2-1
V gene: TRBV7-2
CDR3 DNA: TGTGCCAGCCCCCCTAGCGGGGAGAGGGGGGAGCAGTTCTTC
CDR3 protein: CASPPSGERGEQFF

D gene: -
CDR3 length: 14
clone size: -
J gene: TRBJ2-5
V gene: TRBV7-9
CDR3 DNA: TGTGCCAGCAGCTCCCCTCCCAGCGAAGGGACCCAGTACTTC
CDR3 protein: CASSSPPSEGTQYF

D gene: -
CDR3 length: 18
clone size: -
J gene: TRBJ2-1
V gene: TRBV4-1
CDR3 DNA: TGCGCCAGCAGCCAAGATGTTCTAGCGTACCAATCCTACAATGAGCAGTTCTTC
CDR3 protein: CASSQDVLAYQSYNEQFF

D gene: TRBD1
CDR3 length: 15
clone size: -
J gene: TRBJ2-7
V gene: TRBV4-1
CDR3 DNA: TGCGCCAGCAGCCAGACCGGGACAGCCAACTACGAGCAGTACTTC
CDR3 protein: CASSQTGTANYEQYF

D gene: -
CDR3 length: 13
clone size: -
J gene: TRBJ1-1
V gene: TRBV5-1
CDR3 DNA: TGCGCCAGCAGCTTACGGGAGAACACTGAAGCTTTCTTT
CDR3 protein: CASSLRENTEAFF

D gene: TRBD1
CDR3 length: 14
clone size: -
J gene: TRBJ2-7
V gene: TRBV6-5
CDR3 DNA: TGTGCCAGCAGGGGACAGGGTAGATTTTACGAGCAGTACTTC
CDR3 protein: CASRGQGRFYEQYF

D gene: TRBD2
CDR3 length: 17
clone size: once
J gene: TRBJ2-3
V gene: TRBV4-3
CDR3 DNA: TGCGCCAGCAGCCAAGATTCCGCTAGCGGGGGCCCAGATACGCAGTATTTT
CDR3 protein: CASSQDSASGGPDTQYF

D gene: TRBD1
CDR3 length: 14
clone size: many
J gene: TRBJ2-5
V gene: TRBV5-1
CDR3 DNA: TGCGCCAGCAGCTACAGACAGGGTGAAGAGACCCAGTACTTC
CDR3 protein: CASSYRQGEETQYF

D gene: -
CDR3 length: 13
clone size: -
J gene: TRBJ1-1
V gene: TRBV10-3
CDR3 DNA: TGTGCCATCAGACCAGGGGTGAACACTGAAGCTTTCTTT
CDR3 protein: CAIRPGVNTEAFF

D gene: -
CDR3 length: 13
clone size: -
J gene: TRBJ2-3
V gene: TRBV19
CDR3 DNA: TGTGCCAGTAGTACTTATCCCACAGATACGCAGTATTTT
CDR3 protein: CASSTYPTDTQYF

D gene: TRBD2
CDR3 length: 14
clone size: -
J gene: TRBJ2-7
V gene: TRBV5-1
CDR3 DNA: TGCGCCAGCAGCTTGACTAGCGGGGCCTACGAGCAGTACTTC
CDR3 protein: CASSLTSGAYEQYF

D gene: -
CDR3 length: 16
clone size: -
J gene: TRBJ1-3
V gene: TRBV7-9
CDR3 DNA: TGTGCCAGCAGCCCATACAGGATCGTCTCTGGAAACACCATATATTTT
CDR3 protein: CASSPYRIVSGNTIYF

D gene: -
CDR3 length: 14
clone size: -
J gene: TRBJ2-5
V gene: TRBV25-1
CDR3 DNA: TGTGCCAGCAGTGATCTATCAACGGGAGAGACCCAGTACTTC
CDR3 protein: CASSDLSTGETQYF

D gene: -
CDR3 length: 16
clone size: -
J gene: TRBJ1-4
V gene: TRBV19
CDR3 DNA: TGTGCCAGTCTTACTTGGAGACAGTCTTCTTCCCAAAAACTGTTTTTT
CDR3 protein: CASLTWRQSSSQKLFF

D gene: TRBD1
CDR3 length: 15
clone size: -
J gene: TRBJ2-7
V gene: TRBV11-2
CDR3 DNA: TGTGCCAGCAGCCTGACGAGGACAGGGCCCTACGAGCAGTACTTC
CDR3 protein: CASSLTRTGPYEQYF

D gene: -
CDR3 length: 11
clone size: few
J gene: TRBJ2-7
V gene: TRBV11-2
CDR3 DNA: TGTGCCAGCAGCTTCGACAGCGAGCAGTACTTC
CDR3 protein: CASSFDSEQYF

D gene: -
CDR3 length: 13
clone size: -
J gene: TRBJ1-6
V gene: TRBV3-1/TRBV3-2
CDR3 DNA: TGTGCCAGCAGCCCGGAACAGGGAGAACCCCTCCACTTT
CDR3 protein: CASSPEQGEPLHF

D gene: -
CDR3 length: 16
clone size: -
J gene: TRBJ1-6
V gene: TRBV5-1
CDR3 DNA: TGCGCCAGCAGCTTCAGCGCCGGACAGTATAATTCACCCCTCCACTTT
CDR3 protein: CASSFSAGQYNSPLHF

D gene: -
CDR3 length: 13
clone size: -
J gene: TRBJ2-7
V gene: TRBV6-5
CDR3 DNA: TGTGCCAGCAAAGCCGGGATCTCCTACGAGCAGTACTTC
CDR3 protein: CASKAGISYEQYF

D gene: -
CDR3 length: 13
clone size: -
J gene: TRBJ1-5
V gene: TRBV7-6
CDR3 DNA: TGTGCCAGCAGCTTAGGCGGGGTGCAGCCCCAGCATTTT
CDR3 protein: CASSLGGVQPQHF

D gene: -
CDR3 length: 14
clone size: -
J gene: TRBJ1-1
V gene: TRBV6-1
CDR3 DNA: TGTGCCAGCAGTGAAGCGCAAACGAGGACTGAAGCTTTCTTT
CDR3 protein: CASSEAQTRTEAFF

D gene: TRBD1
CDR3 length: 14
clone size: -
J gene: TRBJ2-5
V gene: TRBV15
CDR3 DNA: TGTGCCACCAGCGGAAGGACAGGTCAAGAGACCCAGTACTTC
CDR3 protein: CATSGRTGQETQYF

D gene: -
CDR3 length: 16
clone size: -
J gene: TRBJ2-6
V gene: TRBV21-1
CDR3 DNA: TGTGCCAGCAGTTCCCAGGAAACCGCGGGGGCCAACGTCCTGACTTTC
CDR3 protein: CASSSQETAGANVLTF

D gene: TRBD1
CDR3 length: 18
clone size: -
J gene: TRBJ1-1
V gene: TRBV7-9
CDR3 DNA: TGTGCCAGCAGCAGCCCGACAGGGGCCCCACGAGGGAACACTGAAGCTTTCTTT
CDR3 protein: CASSSPTGAPRGNTEAFF